The 3 T cell receptor beta chains below were found in one sample sequenced in a study of blood T cell repertoires in COVID-19. Assay: immunoSEQ multiplex PCR; the TCRdb copy retains only in-frame clones and omits some. The sample lists 650,000 to 800,000 clones; approximately 90% were seen once. The sample taken for sequencing was peripheral blood. These receptors were obtained from a woman aged 18-35 years with acute or convalescent COVID-19.

The gene calls are TRBV9 and TRBJ2-2, with 10 nucleotides matching TRBD2. Trimming at V came to 4 bases and at J to 6 bases, leaving 12 bases not matched to a gene. The CDR3 has 17 amino acids. Germline-derived CDR1 and CDR2 are SGDLS and YYNGEE. The DNA of the CDR3 is TGTGCCAGCAGCTCGGGTAGCGGGGGGCTCCCCCCCGGGGAGCTGTTTTTT. It translates to CASSSGSGGLPPGELFF.

This clone was seen a handful of times. The rearrangement uses TRBV7-9 and TRBJ2-7; D ambiguous. Trimming removed 5 bases from V and 1 base from J, with 15 bases in between. The length of the CDR3 is 15 residues. Germline loops: CDR1 SEHNR, CDR2 FQNEAQ (reference sequence). CDR3 residues: CASSERRGLSYEQYF. The DNA for the CDR3 is TGTGCCAGCAGCGAAAGACGCGGCCTGTCCTACGAGCAGTACTTC.

This clone occurred once. The chain combines TRBV21-1 with TRBJ1-1; the D call in the table, TRBD1, was not verified against the DNA. TRBV21-1 is noted as a pseudogene. The CDR3 extends over 19 amino acids. In DNA, the CDR3 is TGTGCCAGCAGCAAAAAAGAATTGGGTGGGACAGTTATTTACACTGAAGCTTTCTTT. This sequence encodes CASSKKELGGTVIYTEAFF.